This T cell receptor (beta chain) comes out of a study of blood T cell repertoires in COVID-19. The wider study: COVID-19 samples collected from the United States, Italy and Spain covered acute and convalescent phases. The analysed material was cDNA or gDNA that came from T cells, B-cell-depleted T cells, or PBMCs.

The table came from immunoSEQ multiplex PCR; TCRdb's copy has only in-frame clones and leaves some out. The sample shows 140,000 or so clones, around 83% of them seen only once. The length of the CDR3 is 18 residues. Trimming took 0 bases from V and 4 from J, leaving 16 bases between them. The germline V gene encodes CDR1 MNHEY and CDR2 SVGEGT. The chain employs TRBV6-2 or TRBV6-3 and TRBJ2-6; D may be TRBD1 (5 bases). The source of this sequence is a man aged 55-75 years with active or convalescent COVID-19. Sequences were obtained from peripheral blood. The DNA of the CDR3 is TGTGCCAGCAGTTACTCAGGGGTTCGCGCTCTGGGGGCCAACGTCCTGACTTTC. This encodes CASSYSGVRALGANVLTF.